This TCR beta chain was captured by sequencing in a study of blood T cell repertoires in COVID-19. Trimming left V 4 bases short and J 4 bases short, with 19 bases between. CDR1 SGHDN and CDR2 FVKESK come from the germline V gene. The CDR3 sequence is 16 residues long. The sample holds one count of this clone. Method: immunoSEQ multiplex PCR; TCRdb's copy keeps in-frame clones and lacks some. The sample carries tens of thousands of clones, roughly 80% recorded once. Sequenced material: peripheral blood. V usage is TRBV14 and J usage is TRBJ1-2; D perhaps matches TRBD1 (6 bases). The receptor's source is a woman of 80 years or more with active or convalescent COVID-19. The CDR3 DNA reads TGTGCCAGCAGCCCCCTTTCAGGGGAGCAAACCTATGGCTACACCTTC. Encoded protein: CASSPLSGEQTYGYTF. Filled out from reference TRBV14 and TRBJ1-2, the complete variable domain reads EAGVTQFPSHSVIEKGQTVTLRCDPISGHDNLYWYRRVMGKEIKFLLHFVKESKQDESGMPNNRFLAERTGGTYSTLKVQPAELEDSGVYFCASSPLSGEQTYGYTFGSGTRLTVV.